The rows below give T cell receptor beta chains drawn from one sample of a study of control samples from healthy donors and cancer patients. Here immunoSEQ multiplex PCR was the method, and the copy in TCRdb shows in-frame clones only, minus some. The data show tens of thousands of clones, 75% to 85% seen once. The material sequenced was blood. These receptors originate from an older man in good health. The CDR3 runs from the conserved cysteine through the conserved F or W.

J gene: TRBJ1-1
V gene: TRBV5-1
CDR3 protein: CASSLDVNTEAFF

J gene: TRBJ2-1
V gene: TRBV9
CDR3 protein: CASSVGTLYNEQFF

J gene: TRBJ2-5
V gene: TRBV10-3
CDR3 protein: CAISDAGTSGFIGKTQYF

J gene: TRBJ1-6
V gene: TRBV3-1/TRBV3-2
CDR3 protein: CASSQVWGSDSPLHF

J gene: TRBJ2-7
V gene: TRBV7-2
CDR3 protein: CASSLSVGGDSYLRYF

J gene: TRBJ2-2
V gene: TRBV7-6
CDR3 protein: CASSSFGGGGAPGELFF

J gene: TRBJ2-1
V gene: TRBV6-6
CDR3 protein: CASSYYRDNEQFF

J gene: TRBJ1-1
V gene: TRBV30
CDR3 protein: CAWTPQSEAFF

J gene: TRBJ2-7
V gene: TRBV11-2
CDR3 protein: CASSPLDEQYF

J gene: TRBJ2-2
V gene: TRBV6-1
CDR3 protein: CASSEERGDTGELFF

J gene: TRBJ2-1
V gene: TRBV6-2/TRBV6-3
CDR3 protein: CASSYRQGNNEQFF

J gene: TRBJ2-1
V gene: TRBV30
CDR3 protein: CAWTLESGREFF

J gene: TRBJ1-5
V gene: TRBV6-5
CDR3 protein: CASRGRTLSNQPQHF

J gene: TRBJ1-1
V gene: TRBV7-9
CDR3 protein: CASRPALGTWNTEAFF

J gene: TRBJ1-1
V gene: TRBV27
CDR3 protein: CASSSGTGVRPEAFF

J gene: TRBJ1-6
V gene: TRBV6-5
CDR3 protein: CASSSIQGAQNSPLHF

J gene: TRBJ2-5
V gene: TRBV18
CDR3 protein: CASSPGPGETQYF

J gene: TRBJ1-5
V gene: TRBV7-9
CDR3 protein: CASSRGQLHQPQHF

J gene: TRBJ1-5
V gene: TRBV19
CDR3 protein: CASGGQGGQPQHF

J gene: TRBJ2-1
V gene: TRBV7-2
CDR3 protein: CASSFSGVNEQFF

J gene: TRBJ2-1
V gene: TRBV18
CDR3 protein: CASSGTSGDNEQFF

J gene: TRBJ2-2
V gene: TRBV6-6
CDR3 protein: CASSYGRLHTGELFF